The 14 T cell receptor beta chains below come from one sample, sequenced in a study of T cells after yellow fever vaccination. From the 5' RACE reads, TCRdb called clonotypes with MiXCR, one entry per CDR3 protein. The data hold hundreds of thousands of distinct CDR3 sequences, with around a tenth observed a single time. The source was PBMCs, collected on the day of the first yellow fever vaccination. The receptor source for this set is a man aged 18 to 29 who received the YFV17D yellow fever vaccine.

CDR3 residues: CASSLFSVQTNTEAFF. The CDR3, as DNA: TGTGCCAGCAGCTTATTTTCCGTACAGACAAACACTGAAGCTTTCTTT. The chain employs TRBV7-3 and TRBJ1-1; the D is unclear. Trimming shortened V by 2 bases and J by 2 bases, and 15 bases separated the two germline ends. The CDR3 has 16 amino acids. CDR1 is SGHTA, CDR2 FQGTGA, per germline.

This clonotype was counted a few times. The chain is built from TRBV4-3 and TRBJ2-1; D not resolved. The CDR3 is 14 amino acids. In germline, CDR1 is LGHNA, CDR2 YSLEER. Trimming removed 0 bases from V and 4 bases from J, with 7 bases in between. CDR3 loop: CASSQEGGYNEQFF. Here the CDR3 DNA reads TGCGCCAGCAGCCAAGAGGGCGGATACAATGAGCAGTTCTTC.

The V call is TRBV14, the J call TRBJ2-7, with unresolved D. This CDR3 has 14 amino acids. Germline V gene data show CDR1 as SGHDN and CDR2 as FVKESK. Trimming took 0 bases from V and 0 from J, leaving 6 bases between them. Written as DNA, the CDR3 is TGTGCCAGCAGCCAAGACCCCAGCTCCTACGAGCAGTACTTC. It codes for CASSQDPSSYEQYF.

This clonotype occurred a few times. The chain employs TRBV27 and TRBJ2-2; 8 nucleotides agree with TRBD2. Unmatched junction bases numbered 6, after V lost 3 bases and J lost 3 bases. There are 16 residues in the CDR3. In germline, CDR1 is MNHEY, CDR2 SMNVEV (reference sequence). The CDR3 is CASSFLRGAYTGELFF. The CDR3, as DNA: TGTGCCAGCAGTTTTTTGCGGGGGGCCTACACCGGGGAGCTGTTTTTT.

This clonotype was found a few times. V usage is TRBV29-1 and J usage is TRBJ2-3; D might be TRBD2 (7 bases). The CDR3 has 16 amino acids. Germline CDR1 reads SQVTM; CDR2 reads ANQGSEA. V shed 6 bases and J shed 2 bases, with 21 bases lying between them. CDR3 coding DNA: TGCAGCGTCGATGGGGGGGGCAGGCTAATCACAGATACGCAGTATTTT. Encoded protein: CSVDGGGRLITDTQYF.

This clonotype turned up a few times. The gene calls are TRBV20-1 and TRBJ2-3; 8 bases align to TRBD2. The CDR3 runs to 14 residues. V lost 3 bases and J lost 4; bases outside the gene matches: 6. Per germline, CDR1 DFQATT and CDR2 SNEGSKA (reference sequence). The CDR3 region has the DNA TGCAGTGCTAGCCGGGGGGGCAGCGCAGATACGCAGTATTTT. Its protein is CSASRGGSADTQYF.

This clonotype was counted a few times. This chain uses TRBV7-3 with TRBJ2-3; D unclear. The germline CDR1 and CDR2 sequences are SGHTA and FQGTGA. V was clipped by 4 bases and J by 4 bases, with 9 bases between them. The CDR3 has 13 amino acids. The CDR3 region is CASSSRHADTQYF. CDR3 in DNA: TGTGCCAGCAGCTCCCGGCACGCAGATACGCAGTATTTT.

This clonotype was counted between two and nine times. The J gene is TRBJ2-2, the V gene TRBV27; 7 bases agree with TRBD1. Germline lookup yields CDR1 MNHEY and CDR2 SMNVEV (reference sequence). The CDR3 loop spans 14 amino acids. After removal of 6 bases from V and 6 bases from J, the junction contained 7 bases not matched to a gene. The CDR3 DNA follows: TGTGCCAGCAGCCGACAGGGAAGCCCCGGGGAGCTGTTTTTT. Translation: CASSRQGSPGELFF.

This clonotype has at least ten counts. V is TRBV11-1 and J is TRBJ2-1; TRBD1 is a possible D gene (6 bases). The CDR3 has 14 residues. V was trimmed by 5 bases and J by 3 bases, leaving 11 bases between them. Germline values: CDR1 SGHAT, CDR2 FQDESV (reference sequence). CDR3 sequence (DNA): TGTGCCAGCAGCCCAAACAGGGACTACAATGAGCAGTTCTTC. It is translated as CASSPNRDYNEQFF.

The rearrangement joins TRBV20-1 to TRBJ1-4, with no clear D. CDR1 is DFQATT and CDR2 is SNEGSKA in the germline V gene (reference sequence). V gave up 0 bases and J gave up 1 base, with 9 bases separating them. This CDR3 has 15 amino acids. The CDR3 sequence: CSARDQLGTNEKLFF. The CDR3 DNA follows: TGCAGTGCTAGAGATCAGTTAGGAACTAATGAAAAACTGTTTTTT.

The sample holds a few counts of this clonotype. CDR3 DNA: TGTGCCAGCAGCTCATTACCCGGGACCTCCTACGAGCAGTACTTC. It yields the protein CASSSLPGTSYEQYF. The chain uses TRBV7-6 and TRBJ2-7; possibly TRBD1 or TRBD2 for D (5 bases each). The V gene's germline CDR1 is SGHVS and CDR2 FNYEAQ. The V gene lost 4 bases and the J gene lost 0 bases, with 13 bases spanning the gap. The CDR3 has 15 amino acids.

This rearrangement joins TRBV18 to TRBJ2-7; D is possibly TRBD2 (6 bases). The V end lost 2 bases, the J end lost 5 bases, and 10 bases lay between the germline ends. This CDR3 spans 13 amino acids. The germline V gene has CDR1 KGHSH and CDR2 LQKENI. Here the CDR3 reads CASSPITSNEQYF. The CDR3 DNA follows: TGTGCCAGCTCACCAATAACTAGCAACGAGCAGTACTTC.

This clonotype was detected a few times. This chain uses TRBV29-1 with TRBJ2-2; 11 bases are shared with TRBD1. The CDR3 extends over 14 amino acids. Germline CDR1 reads SQVTM; CDR2 reads ANQGSEA. Trimming cost V 6 bases and J 6 bases; bases outside gene matches: 6. In DNA, the CDR3 is TGCAGCGTGCCGGGACAGGGGGGGGCCGGGGAGCTGTTTTTT. Protein product: CSVPGQGGAGELFF.

V usage is TRBV20-1 and J usage is TRBJ1-2, with D perhaps matching TRBD1 (6 bases). Trimming stripped 5 bases from V and 1 base from J, with 8 bases between. The CDR3 loop spans 12 amino acids. CDR1 is DFQATT and CDR2 is SNEGSKA in the germline V gene (reference sequence). CDR3 loop: CSAWTDNYGYTF. The DNA of the CDR3 is TGCAGTGCTTGGACAGATAACTATGGCTACACCTTC.